This T cell receptor (beta chain) is drawn from a study of blood T cell repertoires in COVID-19. The length of the CDR3 is 12 residues. Germline lookup yields CDR1 KGHSH and CDR2 LQKENI. V trimming: 6 bases; J trimming: 4 bases; junction bases outside the gene matches: 1. Clones were read by immunoSEQ multiplex PCR, and TCRdb kept only the in-frame ones, dropping some. The sample lists tens of thousands of clones, over 80% occurring once. The source material was peripheral blood. V is TRBV18 and J is TRBJ2-3, with TRBD1 identical over 7 bases. This TCR was recovered from a human donor in a cohort sampled during active COVID-19. The CDR3 protein is CASSQGADTQYF. The DNA for the CDR3 is TGTGCCAGCTCGCAGGGGGCAGATACGCAGTATTTT.